This T cell receptor beta chain originates from a study of prognosis after radiotherapy for stage I lung cancer. Across the whole study: Stage I non-small cell lung cancer patients were enrolled in Nanjing, China. This enrollment took place between April 2018 and January 2019.

This clonotype has a count of ten or more. V gave up 10 bases and J gave up 1 base, with 13 bases separating them. Germline values: CDR1 ENHRY, CDR2 SYGVKD. This CDR3 is built from 13 residues. TCR beta CDR3 amplification from genomic DNA was performed by two-round multiplex PCR. Primers specific to each TRBV and TRBJ gene were used in first-round PCR. TCRdb redid the calling of the multiplex PCR reads with MiXCR, one entry per CDR3 protein. The sample carries 22,000 or so distinct CDR3 sequences, approximately 45% recorded once. V is TRBV10-3 and J is TRBJ1-1; no definite D call. The source is a donor of 50 years or more with non-small cell lung cancer. The sample here was PBMCs, taken before or after stereotactic body radiation therapy (not recorded which). The chain's CDR3 is CATQRVWNTEAFF. The DNA of the CDR3 is TGTGCCACCCAGCGTGTTTGGAACACTGAAGCTTTCTTT.